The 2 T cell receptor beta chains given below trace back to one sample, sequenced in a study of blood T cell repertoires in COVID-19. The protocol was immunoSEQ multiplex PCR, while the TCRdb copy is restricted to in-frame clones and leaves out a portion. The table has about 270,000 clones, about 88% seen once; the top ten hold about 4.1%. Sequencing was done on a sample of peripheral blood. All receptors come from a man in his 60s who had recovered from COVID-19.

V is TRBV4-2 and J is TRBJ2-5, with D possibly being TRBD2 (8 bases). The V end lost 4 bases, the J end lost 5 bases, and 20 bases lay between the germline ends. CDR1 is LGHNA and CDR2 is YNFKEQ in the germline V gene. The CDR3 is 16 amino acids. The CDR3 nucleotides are TGTGCCAGCAGCCCGGGGGGGAACAGGGGACGGGAGACCCAGTACTTC. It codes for CASSPGGNRGRETQYF.

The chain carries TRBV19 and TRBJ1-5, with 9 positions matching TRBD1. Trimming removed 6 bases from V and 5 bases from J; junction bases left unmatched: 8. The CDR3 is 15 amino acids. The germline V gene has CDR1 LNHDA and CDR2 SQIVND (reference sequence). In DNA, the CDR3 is TGTGCCAGTAGACGACAGGGGGGAAACCATCAGCCCCAGCATTTT. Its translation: CASRRQGGNHQPQHF.